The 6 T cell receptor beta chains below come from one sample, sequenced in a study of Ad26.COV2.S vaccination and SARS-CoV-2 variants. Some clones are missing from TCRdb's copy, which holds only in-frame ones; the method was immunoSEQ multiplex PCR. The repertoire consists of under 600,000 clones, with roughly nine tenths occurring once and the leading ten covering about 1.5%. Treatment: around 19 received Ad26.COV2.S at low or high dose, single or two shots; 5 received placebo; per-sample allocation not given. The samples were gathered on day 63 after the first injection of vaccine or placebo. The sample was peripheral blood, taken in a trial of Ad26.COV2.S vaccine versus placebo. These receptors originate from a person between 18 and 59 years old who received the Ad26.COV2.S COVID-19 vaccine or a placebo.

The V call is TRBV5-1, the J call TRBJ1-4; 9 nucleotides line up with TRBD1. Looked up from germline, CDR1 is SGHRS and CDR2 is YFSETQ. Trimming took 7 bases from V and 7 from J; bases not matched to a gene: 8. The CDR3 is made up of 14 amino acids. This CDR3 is CASRAGTGSEKLFF. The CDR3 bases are TGCGCCAGCCGTGCCGGGACAGGGAGTGAAAAACTGTTTTTT. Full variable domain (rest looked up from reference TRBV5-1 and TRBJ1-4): KAGVTQTPRYLIKTRGQQVTLSCSPISGHRSVSWYQQTPGQGLQFLFEYFSETQRNKGNFPGRFSGRQFSNSRSEMNVSTLELGDSALYLCASRAGTGSEKLFFGSGTQLSVL.

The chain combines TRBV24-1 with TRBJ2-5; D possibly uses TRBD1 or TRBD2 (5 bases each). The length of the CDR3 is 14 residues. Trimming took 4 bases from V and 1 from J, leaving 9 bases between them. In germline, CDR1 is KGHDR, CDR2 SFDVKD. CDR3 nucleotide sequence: TGTGCCACCAGTGACGAGGGGTCCCAAGAGACCCAGTACTTC. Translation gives CATSDEGSQETQYF.

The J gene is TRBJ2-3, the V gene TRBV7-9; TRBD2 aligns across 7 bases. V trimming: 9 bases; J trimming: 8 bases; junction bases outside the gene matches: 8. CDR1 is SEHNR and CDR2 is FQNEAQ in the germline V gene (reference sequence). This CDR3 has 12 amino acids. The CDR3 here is CASGPGGGTQYF. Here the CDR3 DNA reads TGTGCCAGTGGTCCCGGCGGGGGTACGCAGTATTTT. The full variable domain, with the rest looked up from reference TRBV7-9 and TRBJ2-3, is DTGVSQNPRHKITKRGQNVTFRCDPISEHNRLYWYRQTLGQGPEFLTYFQNEAQLEKSRLLSDRFSAERPKGSFSTLEIQRTEQGDSAMYLCASGPGGGTQYFGPGTRLTVL.

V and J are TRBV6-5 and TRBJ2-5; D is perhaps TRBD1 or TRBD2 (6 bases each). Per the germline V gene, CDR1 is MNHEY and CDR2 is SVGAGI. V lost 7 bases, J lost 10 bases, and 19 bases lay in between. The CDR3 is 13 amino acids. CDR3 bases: TGTGCCAGCACTTCGACAGGTGGAGGGGGCCAGTACTTC. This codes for CASTSTGGGGQYF.

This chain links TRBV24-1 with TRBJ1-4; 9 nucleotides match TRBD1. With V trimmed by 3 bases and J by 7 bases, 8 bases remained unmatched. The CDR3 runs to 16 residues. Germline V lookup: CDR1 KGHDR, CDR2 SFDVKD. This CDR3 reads CATSDNRQGVPEKLFF. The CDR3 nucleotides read TGTGCCACCAGTGATAACCGACAGGGGGTGCCTGAAAAACTGTTTTTT.

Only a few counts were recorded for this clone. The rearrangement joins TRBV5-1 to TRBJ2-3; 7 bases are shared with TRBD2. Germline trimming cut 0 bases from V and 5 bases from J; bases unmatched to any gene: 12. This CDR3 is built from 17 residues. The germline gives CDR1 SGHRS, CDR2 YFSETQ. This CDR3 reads CASSLAQWAGEVDTQYF. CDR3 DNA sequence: TGCGCCAGCAGCTTGGCACAGTGGGCGGGAGAAGTAGATACGCAGTATTTT.